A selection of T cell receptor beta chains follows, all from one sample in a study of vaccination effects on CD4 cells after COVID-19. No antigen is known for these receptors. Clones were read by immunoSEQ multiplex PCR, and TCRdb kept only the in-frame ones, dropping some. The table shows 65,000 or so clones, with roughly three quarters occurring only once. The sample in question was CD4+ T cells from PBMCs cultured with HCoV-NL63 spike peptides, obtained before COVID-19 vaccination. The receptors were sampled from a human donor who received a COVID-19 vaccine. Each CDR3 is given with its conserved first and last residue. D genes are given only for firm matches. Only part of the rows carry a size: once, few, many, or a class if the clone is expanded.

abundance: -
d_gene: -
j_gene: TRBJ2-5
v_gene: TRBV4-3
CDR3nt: TGCGCCAGCAGCCAAGCTGAGGGAGAGACCCAGTACTTC
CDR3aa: CASSQAEGETQYF

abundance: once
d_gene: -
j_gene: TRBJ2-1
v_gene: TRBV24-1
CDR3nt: TGTGCCACCAGTGATTTAGGTCTAGGGGGCTCCTACAATGAGCAGTTCTTC
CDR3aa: CATSDLGLGGSYNEQFF

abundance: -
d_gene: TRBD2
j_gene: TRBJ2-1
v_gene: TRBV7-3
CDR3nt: TGTGCCAGCAGCTCTGAGCGGGGGGGCTGGTTCTTC
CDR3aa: CASSSERGGWFF

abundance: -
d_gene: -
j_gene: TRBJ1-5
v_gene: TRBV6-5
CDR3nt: TGTGCCAGCAGTCTAAACGGGATGGTTCAGCCCCAGCATTTT
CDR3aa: CASSLNGMVQPQHF

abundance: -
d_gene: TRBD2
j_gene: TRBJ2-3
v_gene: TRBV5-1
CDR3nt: TGCGCCAGCAGCTTGCCTAGCGGGGCTAGCACAGATACGCAGTATTTT
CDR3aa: CASSLPSGASTDTQYF

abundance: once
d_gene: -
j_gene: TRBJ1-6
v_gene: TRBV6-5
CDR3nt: TGTGCCAGCAAGCGACAGGTTGAATCACCCCTCCACTTT
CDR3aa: CASKRQVESPLHF

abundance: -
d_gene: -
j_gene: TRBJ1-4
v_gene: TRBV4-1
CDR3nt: TGCGCCAGCAGCCAAGATCATTGGGGGACTAATGAAAAACTGTTTTTT
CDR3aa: CASSQDHWGTNEKLFF

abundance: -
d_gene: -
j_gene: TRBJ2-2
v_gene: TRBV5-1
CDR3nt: TGCGCCAGCTCGCTTGGGCTAGCGACGAACACCGGGGAGCTGTTTTTT
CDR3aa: CASSLGLATNTGELFF

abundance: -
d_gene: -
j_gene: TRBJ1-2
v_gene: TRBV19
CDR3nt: TGTGCCAGTAGTAATACAGGGAACTATGGCTACACCTTC
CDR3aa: CASSNTGNYGYTF

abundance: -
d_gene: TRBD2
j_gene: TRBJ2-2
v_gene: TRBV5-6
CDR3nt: TGTGCCAGCAGCTTGGAACTAGCGGGCGGATACACCGGGGAGCTGTTTTTT
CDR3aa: CASSLELAGGYTGELFF

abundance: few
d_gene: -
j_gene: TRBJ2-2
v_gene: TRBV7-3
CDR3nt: TGTGCCAGCAGCTTACAGGCTATCAAAAACACCGGGGAGCTGTTTTTT
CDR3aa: CASSLQAIKNTGELFF

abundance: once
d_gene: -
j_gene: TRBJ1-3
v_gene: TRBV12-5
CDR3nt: TGTGCTAGTGGTTTGGTATCGGGGCCTGGAAACACCATATATTTT
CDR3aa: CASGLVSGPGNTIYF

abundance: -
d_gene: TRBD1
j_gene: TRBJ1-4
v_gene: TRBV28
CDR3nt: TGTGCCAGCAGTTTAGGGGGGACAGGGGTTGAAAAACTGTTTTTT
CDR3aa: CASSLGGTGVEKLFF

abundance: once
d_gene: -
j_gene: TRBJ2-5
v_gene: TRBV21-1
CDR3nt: TGTGCCATGTCGGGAGAGACCCAGTACTTC
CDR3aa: CAMSGETQYF

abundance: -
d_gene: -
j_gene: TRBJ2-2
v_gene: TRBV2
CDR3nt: TGTGCCAGCAGTGCTATGGGACCCGGGGTGGCCGGGGAGCTGTTTTTT
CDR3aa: CASSAMGPGVAGELFF

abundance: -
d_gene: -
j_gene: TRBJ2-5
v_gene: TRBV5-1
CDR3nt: TGCGCCAGCAGCGTTCAAGGGGGATCTCAAGAGACCCAGTACTTC
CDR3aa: CASSVQGGSQETQYF

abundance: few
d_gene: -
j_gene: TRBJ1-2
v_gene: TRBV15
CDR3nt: TGTGCCACCAGCAGAGATCGGGGGACACCCTATGGCTACACCTTC
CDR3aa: CATSRDRGTPYGYTF

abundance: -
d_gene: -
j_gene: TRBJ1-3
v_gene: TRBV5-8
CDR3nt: TGTGCCAGCAGCTTGCGTCCCTCGTGGGGAAACACCATATATTTT
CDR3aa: CASSLRPSWGNTIYF

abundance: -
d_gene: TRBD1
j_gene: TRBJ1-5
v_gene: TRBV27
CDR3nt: TGTGCCAGCAGGTCGACAGGGAAAGGCAATCAGCCCCAGCATTTT
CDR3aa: CASRSTGKGNQPQHF

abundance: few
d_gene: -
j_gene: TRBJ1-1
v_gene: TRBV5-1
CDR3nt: TGCGCCAGCAGCGCGGACGGGAGGAACACTGAAGCTTTCTTT
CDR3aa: CASSADGRNTEAFF

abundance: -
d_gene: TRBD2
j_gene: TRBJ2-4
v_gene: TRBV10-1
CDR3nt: TGCGCCAGCAGTGACGGGGGGGCCAAAAACATTCAGTACTTC
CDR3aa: CASSDGGAKNIQYF

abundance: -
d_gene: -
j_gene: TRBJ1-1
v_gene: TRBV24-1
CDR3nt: TGTGCCACCAGTGATTATAGGAACACTGAAGCTTTCTTT
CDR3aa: CATSDYRNTEAFF

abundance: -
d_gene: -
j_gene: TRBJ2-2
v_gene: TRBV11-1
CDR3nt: TGTGCCAGCAGCTCCCCCGCTGGGATTCGGCCCGGGGAGCTGTTTTTT
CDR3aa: CASSSPAGIRPGELFF

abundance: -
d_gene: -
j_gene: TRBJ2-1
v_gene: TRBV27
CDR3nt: TGTGCCAGCAGTTTTTCCCCCTCTCGGGTGTACAATGAGCAGTTCTTC
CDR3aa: CASSFSPSRVYNEQFF

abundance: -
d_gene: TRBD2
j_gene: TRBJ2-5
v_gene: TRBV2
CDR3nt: TGTGCCAGCAGGGGGACTAGCGGGAGACAAGAGACCCAGTACTTC
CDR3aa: CASRGTSGRQETQYF

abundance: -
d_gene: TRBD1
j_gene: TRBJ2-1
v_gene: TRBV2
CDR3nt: TGTGCCACCCGGGACAGGGGACATGAGCAGTTCTTC
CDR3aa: CATRDRGHEQFF

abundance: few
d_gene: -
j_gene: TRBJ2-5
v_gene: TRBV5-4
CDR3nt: TGTGCCAGCAGCTTTGGGGGAAGGGAGACCCAGTACTTC
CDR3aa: CASSFGGRETQYF

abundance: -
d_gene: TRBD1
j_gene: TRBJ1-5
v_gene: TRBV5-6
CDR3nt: TGTGCCAGCAGCTTACAGGGGATAGCGGGCAATCAGCCCCAGCATTTT
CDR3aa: CASSLQGIAGNQPQHF

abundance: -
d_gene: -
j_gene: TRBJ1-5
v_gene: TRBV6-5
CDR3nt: TGTGCCAGCAGTTACTCGTCGGTTCAGCCCCAGCATTTT
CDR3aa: CASSYSSVQPQHF

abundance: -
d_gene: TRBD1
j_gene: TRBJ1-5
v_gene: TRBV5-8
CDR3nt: TGTGCCAGCAGCTTGGACGGGACAGGGATTTTTCAGCCCCAGCATTTT
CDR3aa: CASSLDGTGIFQPQHF